The source of this TCR beta chain is a study of Ad26.COV2.S vaccination and SARS-CoV-2 variants. Overall study: The authors gave Ad26.COV2.S intramuscularly, either once or twice 56 days apart. Regarding the study as a whole: A substantial breadth of spike-specific CD8+ and CD4+ T cell responses after vaccination has been reported. People given the vaccine had a wider spike-specific TCR breadth than placebo recipients did.

This clone was observed a handful of times. The antigen is unknown. As to treatment: over 15 received Ad26.COV2.S at low or high dose, single or two shots; about 5 received placebo; per-sample allocation not given. Samples were taken on day 63 after the first vaccine or placebo injection. This adult donor, from Boston, was 18-55 years old. TCRdb keeps only in-frame clones here, not all; method: immunoSEQ multiplex PCR. This sample has about 460,000 clones, with 80% to 90% found just once. With 2 bases removed from V and 4 bases from J, the gap between germline ends came to 10 bases. Germline V lookup: CDR1 SGHNT, CDR2 YYREEE (reference sequence). CDR3 size: 14 residues.

Sequencing was performed on peripheral blood, taken in a trial of Ad26.COV2.S vaccine versus placebo. This chain uses TRBV5-4 with TRBJ1-3, with TRBD1 as a possible D gene (6 bases). The TCR originated in a person between 18 and 65 years old who received the Ad26.COV2.S COVID-19 vaccine or a placebo. Here the CDR3 DNA reads TGTGCCAGCAGCTTTCAGGGGTCCGGAAACACCATATATTTT. Translation: CASSFQGSGNTIYF.